The subject of this entry is one T cell receptor (beta chain). Its specificity is unknown. The V end lost 0 bases, the J end lost 2 bases, and 10 bases lay between the germline ends. Germline assignment: CDR1 LGHNT and CDR2 FRNRAP. The CDR3 length is 15 residues. The sample comes from a study of T-cell memory formation after mild COVID-19. 5'RACE with constant-segment primers yielded barcoded, UMI-tagged TCR alpha and TCR beta cDNA libraries. TCRdb passed the 5' RACE reads through MiXCR, listing each CDR3 protein once. The sample consists of about 240,000 distinct CDR3 sequences, 8% to 10% of them appearing once. Study observations and caveats: Day 15 to 85 contractors were CD4/CD8 balanced; later expanders leaned CD4+.

The TCR sequence derives from a man aged 18 to 30 who had mild COVID-19 (a few samples of this study predate the infection). Cell type and time point are not known. Sequencing input: PBMCs or a T cell subset sorted from them (not recorded which). This sequence joins TRBV12-5 and TRBJ1-1; D perhaps matches TRBD1 (6 bases). CDR3 sequence reads: CASGLVTGPNTEAFF. In DNA form, the CDR3 reads TGTGCTAGTGGTTTGGTGACAGGCCCTAACACTGAAGCTTTCTTT.